The 16 T cell receptor beta chains below were found in one sample sequenced in a study of cytomegalovirus exposure and HLA in healthy donors. Assay: immunoSEQ multiplex PCR; the TCRdb copy retains only in-frame clones and omits some. The sample has some 170,000 clones; about 86% are singletons. The sequenced material came from PBMCs. These receptors all come from a woman younger than 45 in good health and CMV-seronegative.

DNA for the CDR3: TGTGCCAGCAGCAAGGGCGGTTCCCCCACTGAAGCTTTCTTT. Translation: CASSKGGSPTEAFF. The genes are TRBV5-4 and TRBJ1-1; D remains unclear. Germline loops: CDR1 SGHNT, CDR2 YYREEE (reference sequence). The V end was cut by 4 bases, the J end by 4 bases, with 14 bases between. The length of the CDR3 is 14 residues.

J is TRBJ2-1 and V is TRBV9; 10 bases are a match to TRBD2. The junction had 8 bases not matched to a gene; V was cut back by 3 bases and J by 2 bases. The CDR3 runs 17 residues. Germline V gene data show CDR1 as SGDLS and CDR2 as YYNGEE. CDR3 nucleotides: TGTGCCAGCAGCGCATCAAAACTAGCGGGAACCTACAATGAGCAGTTCTTC. Translating it yields CASSASKLAGTYNEQFF.

J is TRBJ1-2 and V is TRBV7-9; D is ambiguous. Trimming removed 3 bases from V and 4 bases from J, with 9 bases in between. This CDR3 has 13 residues. In germline, CDR1 is SEHNR, CDR2 FQNEAQ (reference sequence). The CDR3, as DNA: TGTGCCAGCAGCTTGGGCGGAAGCTATGGCTACACCTTC. Translation: CASSLGGSYGYTF.

The chain couples TRBV5-1 to TRBJ2-1, with D possibly matching TRBD1 (5 bases). The V end lost 0 bases, the J end lost 0 bases, and 13 bases lay between the germline ends. Germline CDR1 reads SGHRS; CDR2 reads YFSETQ. The CDR3 spans 17 residues. CDR3 amino acids: CASSLAAQGSSYNEQFF. The CDR3 coding sequence is TGCGCCAGCAGCTTGGCCGCGCAGGGAAGCTCCTACAATGAGCAGTTCTTC.

The V call is TRBV6-1, the J call TRBJ2-3, with TRBD2 matching over 12 bases. The CDR3 covers 16 residues. J gave up 2 bases and V 4 bases, and 4 bases lay outside the gene matches. The germline V gene encodes CDR1 MNHNS and CDR2 SASEGT. CDR3 loop: CASSGLAGGSTDTQYF. The CDR3 DNA reads as TGTGCCAGCAGTGGGCTAGCGGGAGGGTCCACAGATACGCAGTATTTT.

The chain recombines TRBV9 with TRBJ2-7; 7 nucleotides match TRBD1. V was clipped by 4 bases and J by 2 bases; unmatched bases: 21. CDR3 length: 19 amino acids. Germline lookup yields CDR1 SGDLS and CDR2 YYNGEE. CDR3 sequence reads: CASSLTSLATGRGAYEQYF. Here the CDR3 DNA reads TGTGCCAGCAGCCTGACCAGTTTGGCGACAGGGCGTGGGGCCTACGAGCAGTACTTC.

The chain carries TRBV5-1 and TRBJ2-1; 8 bases map to TRBD1. The CDR3 spans 14 residues. J lost 9 bases, V lost 4 bases, and 9 bases had no gene match. Germline values: CDR1 SGHRS, CDR2 YFSETQ. In nucleotides, the CDR3 is TGCGCCAGCAGCCCCCGGGACAGGTCCCTTGAGCAGTTCTTC. This encodes CASSPRDRSLEQFF.

The rearrangement links TRBV7-3 to TRBJ1-1; TRBD1 might be the D (5 bases). V was shortened by 3 bases and J by 1 base, with 6 bases between the two germline ends. The CDR3 consists of 13 residues. Germline CDR1 reads SGHTA; CDR2 reads FQGTGA. The CDR3 is CASSFGGNTEAFF. The CDR3 DNA follows: TGTGCCAGCAGCTTTGGGGGGAACACTGAAGCTTTCTTT.

The chain recombines TRBV9 with TRBJ1-5; D is possibly TRBD1 (5 bases). Germline loops: CDR1 SGDLS, CDR2 YYNGEE. The CDR3 sequence is 14 residues long. Between the trimmed V and J ends, which lost 4 bases and 4 bases, there was a span of 12 bases. The CDR3 coding sequence is TGTGCCAGCAGCTCCGGGACGGGAAATCAGCCCCAGCATTTT. It is translated as CASSSGTGNQPQHF.

The V and J genes are TRBV6-1 and TRBJ2-4, with unresolved D. Between the trimmed V and J ends, which lost 2 bases and 4 bases, there was a span of 12 bases. The CDR3 extends over 15 amino acids. The germline gives CDR1 MNHNS, CDR2 SASEGT. The CDR3 DNA sequence: TGTGCCAGCAGTGAATATTTGCCGCGGAAAAACATTCAGTACTTC. Amino acid sequence: CASSEYLPRKNIQYF.

The genes are TRBV19 and TRBJ1-3; the D gene is possibly TRBD1 (6 bases). Germline V gene sequence: CDR1 LNHDA, CDR2 SQIVND (reference sequence). The CDR3 has 13 amino acids. The V end was cut by 6 bases, the J end by 1 base, with 7 bases between. CDR3 nucleotides: TGTGCCAGTAGAGGACAGTCTGGAAACACCATATATTTT. Its translation: CASRGQSGNTIYF.

The rearrangement uses TRBV6-1 and TRBJ1-2; TRBD1 might be the D (5 bases). In germline, CDR1 is MNHNS, CDR2 SASEGT. Trimming left V 0 bases short and J 6 bases short, with 14 bases between. The CDR3 extends over 15 amino acids. The CDR3 DNA reads as TGTGCCAGCAGTGAAGCGTACGGCAGGGTTGATGGCTACACCTTC. Translating gives CASSEAYGRVDGYTF.

This chain connects TRBV28 to TRBJ2-1; TRBD2 agrees at 14 bases. V lost 2 bases to trimming and J lost 7 bases; unmatched junction nucleotides: 16. The CDR3 spans 20 residues. In germline, CDR1 is MDHEN, CDR2 SYDVKM. Here the CDR3 reads CASSLGSGQGRTSGRNEQFF. CDR3 in DNA: TGTGCCAGCAGTTTAGGGAGCGGACAGGGAAGGACTAGCGGGAGGAATGAGCAGTTCTTC.

V usage is TRBV7-3 and J usage is TRBJ2-1, with D maybe TRBD2 (5 bases). With 3 bases removed from V and 0 bases from J, the gap between germline ends came to 12 bases. The CDR3 is 16 amino acids. Germline CDR1 and CDR2: SGHTA and FQGTGA. The chain's CDR3 is CASSLGSASSYNEQFF. As DNA, the CDR3 is TGTGCCAGCAGCTTGGGTAGCGCAAGCTCCTACAATGAGCAGTTCTTC. The full variable domain, in which reference TRBV7-3 and TRBJ2-1 provide the parts outside the CDR3, is GAGVSQTPSNKVTEKGKYVELRCDPISGHTALYWYRQSLGQGPEFLIYFQGTGAADDSGLPNDRFFAVRPEGSVSTLKIQRTERGDSAVYLCASSLGSASSYNEQFFGPGTRLTVL.

The chain joins TRBV7-6 to TRBJ2-2, with D unresolved. The CDR3 loop spans 16 amino acids. Germline V gives CDR1 SGHVS, CDR2 FNYEAQ. Trimming cost V 1 base and J 3 bases, with 12 bases left between them. The CDR3 loop is CASSLGATGDTGELFF. CDR3 nucleotide sequence: TGTGCCAGCAGCTTAGGCGCGACTGGTGACACCGGGGAGCTGTTTTTT.

This clone has only a few counts. The chain employs TRBV6-6 and TRBJ1-2; D gene uncertain. CDR3 length: 13 amino acids. The germline V gene has CDR1 MNHNY and CDR2 SVGAGI (reference sequence). Trimming removed 8 bases from V and 6 bases from J, with 16 bases in between. The CDR3 DNA sequence: TGTGCCAGCCACACGGGCGGGGTGGATGGCTACACCTTC. Its protein is CASHTGGVDGYTF.